The 32 T cell receptor beta chains listed next were all sequenced from one sample in a study of T cells after posttransplantation cyclophosphamide. Profiling relied on immunoSEQ multiplex PCR, and the TCRdb table lists in-frame clones only, not all of them. The specimen gives around 34,000 clones without singletons; the ten biggest hold 6.7%. The sample comprised PBMCs. The receptor source for this set is a woman in her forties or fifties in good health and a related stem cell transplant donor.

This clone was counted ten times or more. The chain links TRBV2 to TRBJ2-7, with 8 bases that match TRBD1. The V gene's germline CDR1 is SNHLY and CDR2 FYNNEI. Trimming removed 6 bases from V and 5 bases from J; junction bases left unmatched: 3. This CDR3 is 12 amino acids long. The CDR3 loop reads CASRGQGNEQYF. CDR3 nucleotide sequence: TGTGCCAGCAGAGGACAGGGTAACGAGCAGTACTTC.

Many counts were recorded for this clone. This chain links TRBV27 with TRBJ2-3; 9 bases match TRBD2. The CDR3 runs to 17 residues. Germline values: CDR1 MNHEY, CDR2 SMNVEV (reference sequence). Trimming removed 6 bases from V and 0 bases from J; junction bases left unmatched: 10. The CDR3 DNA follows: TGTGCCAGCAGAGGACTAGCGCGGGCATGGAGCACAGATACGCAGTATTTT. This gives the protein CASRGLARAWSTDTQYF.

This clone was detected many times. The chain joins TRBV28 to TRBJ1-1; 8 positions match TRBD1. After removal of 2 bases from V and 2 bases from J, the junction contained 7 bases not matched to a gene. CDR1 is MDHEN and CDR2 is SYDVKM in the germline V gene. This CDR3 has 16 residues. CDR3 in amino acids: CASSLGQGYINTEAFF. CDR3 nucleotide sequence: TGTGCCAGCAGTTTAGGACAGGGATATATTAACACTGAAGCTTTCTTT.

In this sample, this clone turned up many times. V usage is TRBV12-3 or TRBV12-4 and J usage is TRBJ2-1, with TRBD2 matching 12 bases. The trim removed 7 bases at V and 8 bases at J, leaving 6 bases unmatched. The CDR3 has 14 amino acids. CDR3 coding DNA: TGTGCCAGCATTCTCGGACTAGCGGGACATGAGCAGTTCTTC. Protein product: CASILGLAGHEQFF.

This clone was counted ten times or more. The rearrangement uses TRBV10-3 and TRBJ1-1; no reliable D call. The V end lost 7 bases, the J end lost 1 base, and 7 bases lay between the germline ends. This CDR3 has 12 amino acids. Germline values: CDR1 ENHRY, CDR2 SYGVKD. The CDR3 nucleotides are TGTGCCATCAACGGCGGGAACACTGAAGCTTTCTTT. This gives the protein CAINGGNTEAFF.

This clone was seen repeatedly, ten times or more. V is TRBV2 and J is TRBJ1-4, with 8 bases fitting TRBD1. Germline loops: CDR1 SNHLY, CDR2 FYNNEI. V lost 2 bases to trimming and J lost 12 bases; unmatched junction nucleotides: 8. The CDR3 spans 14 residues. In DNA form, the CDR3 reads TGTGCCAGCAGTGAATTGGGACAGGCCCCCGAACTGTTTTTT. The encoded protein is CASSELGQAPELFF.

This clone was observed many times. The CDR3 DNA sequence: TGCGCCAGCAGCCCACAGGGCGTAGGCTCTGGAAACACCATATATTTT. The encoded protein is CASSPQGVGSGNTIYF. The V and J genes are TRBV5-1 and TRBJ1-3; D might be TRBD1 (6 bases). Between the trimmed V and J ends, which lost 4 bases and 0 bases, there was a span of 14 bases. CDR1 and CDR2 (germline): SGHRS, YFSETQ. This CDR3 has 16 residues. The full variable domain, with the rest looked up from reference TRBV5-1 and TRBJ1-3, is KAGVTQTPRYLIKTRGQQVTLSCSPISGHRSVSWYQQTPGQGLQFLFEYFSETQRNKGNFPGRFSGRQFSNSRSEMNVSTLELGDSALYLCASSPQGVGSGNTIYFGEGSWLTVV.

This clone occurred many times. The chain links TRBV19 to TRBJ1-4; D ambiguous. Looked up from germline, CDR1 is LNHDA and CDR2 is SQIVND (reference sequence). V was shortened by 9 bases and J by 3 bases, with 14 bases between the two germline ends. The CDR3 is made up of 14 amino acids. This chain's CDR3 is CASNTDNANEKLFF. As DNA, the CDR3 is TGTGCCAGCAATACAGACAACGCTAATGAAAAACTGTTTTTT.

In its sample, this clone was seen many times. This chain joins TRBV6-5 and TRBJ1-1, with D maybe TRBD1 (6 bases). The length of the CDR3 is 14 residues. V was cut by 2 bases and J by 4 bases, with 11 bases left in between. CDR1 and CDR2 (germline): MNHEY, SVGAGI. The CDR3 DNA sequence: TGTGCCAGCAGTTACCTCCTACAGGGCACTGAAGCTTTCTTT. Translating gives CASSYLLQGTEAFF.

This clone was recorded at least ten times. The V and J genes are TRBV18 and TRBJ1-4, with D maybe TRBD1 (5 bases). CDR1 is KGHSH, CDR2 LQKENI, per germline. The CDR3 spans 15 residues. Trimming cost V 0 bases and J 5 bases, with 10 bases left between them. CDR3 loop: CASSPPGQLNEKLFF. Here the CDR3 DNA reads TGTGCCAGCTCACCACCGGGGCAGCTGAATGAAAAACTGTTTTTT. Drawing the rest from reference TRBV18 and TRBJ1-4, the complete variable domain is NAGVMQNPRHLVRRRGQEARLRCSPMKGHSHVYWYRQLPEEGLKFMVYLQKENIIDESGMPKERFSAEFPKEGPSILRIQQVVRGDSAAYFCASSPPGQLNEKLFFGSGTQLSVL.

Ten or more counts support this clone. V gene TRBV7-2 combines with J gene TRBJ2-1; possible D gene TRBD2, 6 bases. Germline V CDR1 and CDR2: SGHTA, FQGNSA. CDR3 length: 13 residues. V was cut by 5 bases and J by 3 bases, with 8 bases left in between. The CDR3 loop reads CASSTTSYNEQFF. In nucleotides, the CDR3 is TGTGCCAGCAGCACGACTAGCTACAATGAGCAGTTCTTC. The variable domain in full, with the rest retrieved from reference TRBV7-2 and TRBJ2-1, is GAGVSQSPSNKVTEKGKDVELRCDPISGHTALYWYRQSLGQGLEFLIYFQGNSAPDKSGLPSDRFSAERTGGSVSTLTIQRTQQEDSAVYLCASSTTSYNEQFFGPGTRLTVL.

In its sample, this clone ranks as medium-sized (0.01 to 0.1%). V gene TRBV10-1 combines with J gene TRBJ2-1; D gene ambiguous. Per germline, CDR1 WNHNN and CDR2 SYGVQD (reference sequence). The CDR3 sequence is 11 residues long. Deletions cut 1 base from V and 13 bases from J, with 8 bases between. CDR3: CASSEYSSQFF. CDR3 coding DNA: TGCGCCAGCAGTGAGTACAGCTCCCAGTTCTTC.

This clone was recorded at least ten times. The rearrangement uses TRBV24-1 and TRBJ2-1, with TRBD1 matching over 10 bases. In germline, CDR1 is KGHDR, CDR2 SFDVKD. Germline trimming cut 10 bases from V and 5 bases from J; bases unmatched to any gene: 7. The CDR3 runs to 14 residues. DNA of the CDR3: TGTGCCACATCCGGGACAGGGGCGAACAATGAGCAGTTCTTC. Amino acids: CATSGTGANNEQFF.

This clone was detected ten times or more. This rearrangement joins TRBV6-6 to TRBJ2-7; D perhaps matches TRBD1 (5 bases). Germline V gene lookup returns CDR1 MNHNY and CDR2 SVGAGI (reference sequence). The CDR3 length is 16 residues. The V and J ends lost 5 bases and 2 bases respectively, with 19 bases between them. The CDR3 here is CASSGQRGSYPYEQYF. The DNA of the CDR3 is TGTGCCAGCAGTGGGCAAAGGGGATCCTACCCCTACGAGCAGTACTTC.

This clone was counted at least ten times. Here the CDR3 reads CASSSTGGGYGYTF. In nucleotides, the CDR3 is TGCGCCAGCAGCTCCACAGGGGGCGGATATGGCTACACCTTC. The chain combines TRBV5-1 with TRBJ1-2; 9 bases match TRBD1. The CDR3 has 14 residues. V was clipped by 3 bases and J by 5 bases; unmatched bases: 5. The germline V gene has CDR1 SGHRS and CDR2 YFSETQ.

This clone was recorded many times. CDR3 protein: CASSLSGGPDTQYF. The CDR3 DNA reads as TGTGCCAGCAGCTTATCGGGGGGTCCAGATACGCAGTATTTT. J is TRBJ2-3 and V is TRBV7-9; 7 nucleotides agree with TRBD2. The length of the CDR3 is 14 residues. J was trimmed by 4 bases and V by 2 bases; bases with no gene match: 3. CDR1 and CDR2 (germline): SEHNR, FQNEAQ (reference sequence).

This clone showed up many times. This chain links TRBV5-1 with TRBJ2-7; tentative D call: TRBD2 (6 bases). The germline V and J ends were trimmed by 6 bases and 5 bases, with 21 bases remaining between them. The CDR3 contains 15 residues. Per the germline V gene, CDR1 is SGHRS and CDR2 is YFSETQ. The DNA for the CDR3 is TGCGCCAGCACCCCGGGGGACGGGAGCTCGAACGAGCAGTACTTC. Amino acids: CASTPGDGSSNEQYF.

This clone was recorded many times. The chain carries TRBV4-1 and TRBJ1-5; maybe TRBD1 (5 bases). The CDR3 runs 18 residues. V lost 1 base and J 4 bases, leaving 20 bases between the germline ends. In germline, CDR1 is MGHRA, CDR2 YSYEKL. CDR3 in DNA: TGCGCCAGCAGCCAAGTCGGAAGGCGGGGGATATGGAATCAGCCCCAGCATTTT. Protein: CASSQVGRRGIWNQPQHF.

This clone was picked up many times. The genes are TRBV19 and TRBJ2-1; no definite D call. The V gene's germline CDR1 is LNHDA and CDR2 SQIVND (reference sequence). V gave up 8 bases and J gave up 1 base, with 9 bases separating them. This CDR3 is 13 amino acids long. The CDR3 coding sequence is TGTGCCAGTGGCGGCTTATCCTACAATGAGCAGTTCTTC. It codes for CASGGLSYNEQFF.

In this sample, this clone turned up many times. CDR3 sequence: CASSVRVAGAISGANVLTF. The CDR3, as DNA: TGTGCCAGCAGCGTAAGAGTAGCGGGAGCCATCTCTGGGGCCAACGTCCTGACTTTC. The rearrangement joins TRBV9 to TRBJ2-6, with 9 bases aligning to TRBD2. This CDR3 contains 19 residues. CDR1 and CDR2 from the germline V gene are SGDLS and YYNGEE. V was pared by 1 base and J by 0 bases, with 8 bases of the junction left unmatched.

This clone was counted at least ten times. The J gene is TRBJ2-1, the V gene TRBV7-9; 7 bases are a match to TRBD2. The CDR3 runs 14 residues. Germline loops: CDR1 SEHNR, CDR2 FQNEAQ (reference sequence). V shed 2 bases, J shed 7 bases, and the junction held 5 bases outside the gene matches. CDR3 sequence (DNA): TGTGCCAGCAGCTTATCGGGGGGACTAAATGAGCAGTTCTTC. Translating it yields CASSLSGGLNEQFF.

This clone came up many times. This sequence joins TRBV18 and TRBJ2-5; D is possibly TRBD1 or TRBD2 (5 bases each). V shed 4 bases and J shed 4 bases, with 16 bases lying between them. CDR3 size: 15 residues. Germline-derived CDR1 and CDR2 are KGHSH and LQKENI. CDR3 region: CASSLFQGDRETQYF. The CDR3 bases are TGTGCCAGCTCACTCTTTCAGGGAGATCGAGAGACCCAGTACTTC.

This clone appeared many times. The genes are TRBV7-9 and TRBJ2-1; 8 bases agree with TRBD2. CDR1 is SEHNR and CDR2 is FQNEAQ in the germline V gene (reference sequence). The V and J ends lost 6 bases and 3 bases, in that order; junction bases with no gene match: 4. This CDR3 has 14 residues. In nucleotides, the CDR3 is TGTGCCAGCAGTCAAAGCGGGAGCTACAATGAGCAGTTCTTC. Encoded protein: CASSQSGSYNEQFF.

There are many counts of this clone. The V and J genes are TRBV11-3 and TRBJ2-1, with TRBD1 as a possible D gene (6 bases). From germline, CDR1 is SGHNT and CDR2 YENEEA. V was trimmed by 0 bases and J by 12 bases, leaving 9 bases between them. The CDR3 is 12 amino acids. The CDR3 region is CASSLDSRGQFF. The CDR3 coding sequence is TGTGCCAGCAGCTTAGACTCCAGGGGGCAGTTCTTC.

This clone was seen repeatedly, ten times or more. V usage is TRBV4-1 and J usage is TRBJ2-7, with D maybe TRBD1 (6 bases). Trimming took off 0 bases at V and 7 bases at J, with 16 bases between the two ends. Per germline, CDR1 MGHRA and CDR2 YSYEKL. The CDR3 is made up of 15 amino acids. CDR3 sequence reads: CASSQEAGASLEQYF. The CDR3 region has the DNA TGCGCCAGCAGCCAAGAAGCAGGGGCATCTCTTGAGCAGTACTTC.

This clone was recorded at least ten times. This chain connects TRBV27 to TRBJ1-4; tentatively, D is TRBD1 (5 bases). Germline CDR1 is MNHEY and CDR2 is SMNVEV (reference sequence). Trimming took 5 bases from V and 6 from J, leaving 16 bases between them. The CDR3 is 15 residues long. CDR3 sequence (DNA): TGTGCCAGCAGTCCCTCAGGGAGGGATGATGAAAAACTGTTTTTT. The encoded protein is CASSPSGRDDEKLFF.

The J gene is TRBJ2-7, the V gene TRBV9; no clear D gene. V was clipped by 4 bases and J by 4 bases, with 9 bases between them. The CDR3 has 12 residues. The V gene's germline CDR1 is SGDLS and CDR2 YYNGEE. CDR3 coding DNA: TGTGCCAGCAGCCGATCCCAGTACGAGCAGTACTTC. This codes for CASSRSQYEQYF.

This clone has just a few counts. The chain combines TRBV30 with TRBJ1-5; 7 positions agree with TRBD1. CDR1 GTSNPN and CDR2 SVGIG come from the germline V gene (reference sequence). Trimming removed 4 bases from V and 2 bases from J; junction bases left unmatched: 11. CDR3 length: 16 residues. The CDR3 sequence is CAWTLSTGRGNQPQHF. DNA for the CDR3: TGTGCCTGGACTCTATCGACAGGGAGGGGCAATCAGCCCCAGCATTTT.

This clone turned up a few times. V usage is TRBV30 and J usage is TRBJ2-2; 12 bases match TRBD2. J was trimmed by 5 bases and V by 3 bases; bases with no gene match: 4. The CDR3 totals 15 residues. CDR1 is GTSNPN and CDR2 is SVGIG in the germline V gene (reference sequence). CDR3 loop: CAWSRLAGATGELFF. Here the CDR3 DNA reads TGTGCCTGGAGCCGACTAGCGGGAGCTACCGGGGAGCTGTTTTTT.

This clone was seen ten or more times. This chain uses TRBV12-3 or TRBV12-4 with TRBJ2-1; 7 positions match TRBD2. V trimming: 3 bases; J trimming: 4 bases; junction bases outside the gene matches: 3. CDR3 length equals 14 residues. Written as DNA, the CDR3 is TGTGCCAGCAGTTTTTCAGCGGGATACAATGAGCAGTTCTTC. This codes for CASSFSAGYNEQFF.

This clone was detected many times. The V gene is TRBV7-9, the J gene TRBJ2-2, with TRBD1 as a possible D gene (5 bases). Germline V lookup: CDR1 SEHNR, CDR2 FQNEAQ (reference sequence). Trimming took 5 bases from V and 4 from J, leaving 14 bases between them. The CDR3 sequence is 15 residues long. The CDR3 protein is CASSRREFGTGELFF. Here the CDR3 DNA reads TGTGCCAGCAGCCGCAGGGAATTCGGCACCGGGGAGCTGTTTTTT. Filled out from reference TRBV7-9 and TRBJ2-2, the complete variable domain reads DTGVSQNPRHKITKRGQNVTFRCDPISEHNRLYWYRQTLGQGPEFLTYFQNEAQLEKSRLLSDRFSAERPKGSFSTLEIQRTEQGDSAMYLCASSRREFGTGELFFGEGSRLTVL.

The sample holds many counts of this clone. The chain carries TRBV18 and TRBJ2-1; the match to TRBD2 covers 7 bases. Germline CDR1 is KGHSH and CDR2 is LQKENI. This CDR3 contains 15 residues. Trimming took 8 bases from V and 0 from J; bases not matched to a gene: 7. The CDR3 region is CASRASGSSYNEQFF. DNA of the CDR3: TGTGCCAGCAGAGCTAGCGGAAGCTCCTACAATGAGCAGTTCTTC.